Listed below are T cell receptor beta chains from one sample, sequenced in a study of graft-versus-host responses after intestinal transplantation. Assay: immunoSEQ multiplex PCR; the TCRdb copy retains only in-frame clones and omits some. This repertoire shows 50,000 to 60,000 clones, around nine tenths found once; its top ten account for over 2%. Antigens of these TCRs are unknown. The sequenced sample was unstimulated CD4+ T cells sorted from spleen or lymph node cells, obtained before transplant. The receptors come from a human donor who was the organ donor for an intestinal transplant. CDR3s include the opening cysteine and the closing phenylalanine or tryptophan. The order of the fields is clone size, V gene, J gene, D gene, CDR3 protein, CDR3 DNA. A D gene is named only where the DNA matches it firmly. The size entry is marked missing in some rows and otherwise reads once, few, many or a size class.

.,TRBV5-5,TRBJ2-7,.,CASSALGSGSSYEQYF,TGTGCCAGCAGCGCGCTAGGTTCAGGGAGCTCCTACGAGCAGTACTTC
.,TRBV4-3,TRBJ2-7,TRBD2,CASSQPGREAYEQYF,TGCGCCAGCAGCCAACCGGGGAGGGAGGCCTACGAGCAGTACTTC
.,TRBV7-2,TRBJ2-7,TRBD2,CASSLVWTSGRARAYEQYF,TGTGCCAGCAGCTTAGTGTGGACTAGCGGGAGGGCCAGGGCGTACGAGCAGTACTTC
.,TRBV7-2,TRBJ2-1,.,CASSLEWSSYNEQFF,TGTGCCAGCAGCTTAGAGTGGAGCTCCTACAATGAGCAGTTCTTC
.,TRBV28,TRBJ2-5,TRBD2,CASSLSGRETQYF,TGTGCCAGCAGTTTAAGCGGGAGAGAGACCCAGTACTTC
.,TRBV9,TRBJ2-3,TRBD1,CASSSRDRSTDTQYF,TGTGCCAGCAGCTCCCGGGACAGGAGCACAGATACGCAGTATTTT
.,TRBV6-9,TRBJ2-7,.,CASRNTYEQYF,TGTGCCAGCAGAAACACGTACGAGCAGTACTTC
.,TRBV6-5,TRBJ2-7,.,CASSYRAGLIYEQYF,TGTGCCAGCAGTTACCGGGCAGGCCTAATTTACGAGCAGTACTTC
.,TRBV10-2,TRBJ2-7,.,CASSDRGGITYEQYF,TGCGCCAGCAGTGATAGAGGCGGGATTACCTACGAGCAGTACTTC
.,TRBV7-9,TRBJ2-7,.,CASSDRRSSYEQYF,TGTGCCAGCAGCGATAGGCGGAGCTCCTACGAGCAGTACTTC
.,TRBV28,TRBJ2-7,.,CASSSPWAAYEQYF,TGTGCCAGCAGTTCACCCTGGGCAGCCTACGAGCAGTACTTC
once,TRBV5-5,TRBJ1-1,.,CASSLDRADTEAFF,TGTGCCAGCAGCTTGGACAGGGCGGACACTGAAGCTTTCTTT
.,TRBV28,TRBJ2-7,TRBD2,CASCTSGTYSYEQYF,TGTGCCAGCTGTACCAGCGGGACCTACTCCTACGAGCAGTACTTC
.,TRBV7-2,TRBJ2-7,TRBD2,CASSPTSGSYEQYF,TGTGCCAGCAGCCCAACTAGCGGCTCCTACGAGCAGTACTTC
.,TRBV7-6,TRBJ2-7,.,CASSLEGGRLSYEQYF,TGTGCCAGCAGCTTAGAAGGGGGACGGCTCTCCTACGAGCAGTACTTC
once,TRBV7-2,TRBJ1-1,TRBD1,CASSAQGAWNTEAFF,TGTGCCAGCAGCGCGCAGGGGGCATGGAACACTGAAGCTTTCTTT
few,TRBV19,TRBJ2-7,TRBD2,CASSGGLAAIYEQYF,TGTGCCAGTAGTGGGGGACTAGCGGCTATCTACGAGCAGTACTTC